The clone carrying this T cell receptor beta chain was seen at least ten times. Trimming removed 5 bases from V and 6 bases from J, with 14 bases in between. The germline V gene encodes CDR1 SGHTA and CDR2 FQGNSA. This CDR3 region has 14 residues. MiXCR, applied by TCRdb to the RACE reads, yields one record per CDR3 protein. Found here are some 340,000 distinct CDR3 sequences, approximately 6.9% of them singletons; the top ten hold 8.4%. These data are taken from a study of human T cells and chemical hapten exposure. The overall study: Investigators sensitized approximately 2 cm by approximately 2 cm of upper inner arm skin with 2% DPC.

Indicated time point: patch test 1, 2 weeks after DPC sensitization. Regarding treatment: therapeutic diphenylcyclopropenone sensitization with weekly scalp DPC. The sequence derives from a young woman with alopecia areata. Some clones in this sample may be carry-over from other donors' samples. Specimen: whole blood, collected in connection with sensitization to the hapten diphenylcyclopropenone (DPC). V gene TRBV7-2 combines with J gene TRBJ2-4, with D uncertain. The CDR3 region is CASSLLDNGNIQYF. CDR3 DNA: TGTGCCAGCAGCCTCTTGGATAATGGAAACATTCAGTACTTC.